Below are 4 T cell receptor beta chains sequenced from a single sample in a study of PD-L1 blockade in urothelial cancer. The protocol was immunoSEQ multiplex PCR, while the TCRdb copy is restricted to in-frame clones and leaves out a portion. This table has roughly 16,000 clones, around 90% appearing once. Sequences were derived from PBMCs, sampled around atezolizumab (anti-PD-L1) treatment. These TCRs come from a man in his fifties or sixties with urothelial cancer.

The chain combines TRBV7-2 with TRBJ2-7; 9 bases map to TRBD2. Germline CDR1 reads SGHTA; CDR2 reads FQGNSA. The CDR3 loop spans 14 amino acids. The trim removed 4 bases at V and 3 bases at J, leaving 4 bases unmatched. In nucleotides, the CDR3 is TGTGCCAGCAGCTCCGCGGGAGGGGTCTACGAGCAGTACTTC. This codes for CASSSAGGVYEQYF.

This clone was counted only a few times. V usage is TRBV10-3 and J usage is TRBJ1-2, with no clear D. The CDR3 runs to 16 residues. V shed 4 bases and J shed 7 bases, with 22 bases lying between them. In germline, CDR1 is ENHRY, CDR2 SYGVKD. CDR3 sequence (DNA): TGTGCCATCAGTGGAAAAGGAGGTCTTCCCTCTGGTGGCTACACCTTC. This gives the protein CAISGKGGLPSGGYTF.

V is TRBV9 and J is TRBJ2-2; no definite D call. V was clipped by 1 base and J by 1 base, with 14 bases between them. Germline V CDR1 and CDR2: SGDLS, YYNGEE. The length of the CDR3 is 17 residues. CDR3 sequence: CASSVPLFGQNTGELFF. CDR3 nucleotides: TGTGCCAGCAGCGTACCCTTATTTGGCCAGAACACCGGGGAGCTGTTTTTT.

V gene TRBV20-1 combines with J gene TRBJ2-1; TRBD2 might be the D (5 bases). The CDR3 has 11 amino acids. V lost 6 bases to trimming and J lost 7 bases, with 10 bases between them. CDR1 and CDR2 from the germline V gene are DFQATT and SNEGSKA (reference sequence). CDR3 residues: CSALPGNEQFF. The CDR3 DNA reads as TGCAGTGCGCTACCGGGAAATGAGCAGTTCTTC.